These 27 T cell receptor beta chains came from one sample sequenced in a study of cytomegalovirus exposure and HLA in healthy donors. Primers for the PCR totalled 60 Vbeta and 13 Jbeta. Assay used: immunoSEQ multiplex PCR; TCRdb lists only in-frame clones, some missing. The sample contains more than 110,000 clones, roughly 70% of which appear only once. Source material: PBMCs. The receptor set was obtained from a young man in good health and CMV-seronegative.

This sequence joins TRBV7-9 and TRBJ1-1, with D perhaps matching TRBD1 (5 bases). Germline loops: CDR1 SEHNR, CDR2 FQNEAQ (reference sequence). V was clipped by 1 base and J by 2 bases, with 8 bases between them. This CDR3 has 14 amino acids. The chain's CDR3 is CASSLVTGNTEAFF. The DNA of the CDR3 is TGTGCCAGCAGCTTAGTAACAGGTAACACTGAAGCTTTCTTT.

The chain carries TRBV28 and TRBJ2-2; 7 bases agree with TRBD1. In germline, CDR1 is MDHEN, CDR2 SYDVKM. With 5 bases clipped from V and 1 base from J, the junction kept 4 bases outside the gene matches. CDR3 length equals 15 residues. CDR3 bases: TGTGCCAGCAGTACGACAGGGAAGAACACCGGGGAGCTGTTTTTT. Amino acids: CASSTTGKNTGELFF. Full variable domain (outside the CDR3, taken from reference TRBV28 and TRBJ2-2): DVKVTQSSRYLVKRTGEKVFLECVQDMDHENMFWYRQDPGLGLRLIYFSYDVKMKEKGDIPEGYSVSREKKERFSLILESASTNQTSMYLCASSTTGKNTGELFFGEGSRLTVL.

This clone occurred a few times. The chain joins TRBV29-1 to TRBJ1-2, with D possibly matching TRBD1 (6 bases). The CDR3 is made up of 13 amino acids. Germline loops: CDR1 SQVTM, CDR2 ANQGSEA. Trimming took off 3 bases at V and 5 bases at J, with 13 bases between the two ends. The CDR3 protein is CSVDERQEYGYTF. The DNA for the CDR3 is TGCAGCGTTGACGAGAGACAGGAATATGGCTACACCTTC.

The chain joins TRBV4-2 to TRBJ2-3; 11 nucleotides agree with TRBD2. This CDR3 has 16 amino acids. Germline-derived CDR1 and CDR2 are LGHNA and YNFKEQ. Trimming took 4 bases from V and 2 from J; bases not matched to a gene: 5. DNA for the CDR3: TGTGCCAGCAGCCCCGGGACTAGCGGCAACACAGATACGCAGTATTTT. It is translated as CASSPGTSGNTDTQYF.

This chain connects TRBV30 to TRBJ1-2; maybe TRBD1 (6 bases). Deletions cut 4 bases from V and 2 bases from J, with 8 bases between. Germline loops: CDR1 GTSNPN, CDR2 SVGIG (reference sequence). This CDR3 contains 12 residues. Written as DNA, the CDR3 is TGTGCCTGGACAGGGGAGAACTATGGCTACACCTTC. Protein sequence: CAWTGENYGYTF. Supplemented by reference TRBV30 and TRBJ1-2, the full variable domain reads SQTIHQWPATLVQPVGSPLSLECTVEGTSNPNLYWYRQAAGRGLQLLFYSVGIGQISSEVPQNLSASRPQDRQFILSSKKLLLSDSGFYLCAWTGENYGYTFGSGTRLTVV.

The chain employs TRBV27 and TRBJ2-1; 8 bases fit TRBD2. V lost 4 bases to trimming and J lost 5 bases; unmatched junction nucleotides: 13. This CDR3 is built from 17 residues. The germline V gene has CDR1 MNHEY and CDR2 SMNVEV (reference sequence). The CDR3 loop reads CASSSTGREGRDNEQFF. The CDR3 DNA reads TGTGCCAGCAGTTCTACCGGGAGGGAGGGCCGGGACAATGAGCAGTTCTTC.

The CDR3 DNA reads TGTGCCAGCAGTACCACAGGGATCTATGGCTACACCTTC. Translating it yields CASSTTGIYGYTF. The gene calls are TRBV28 and TRBJ1-2; possible D gene TRBD1, 6 bases. Germline V gene data show CDR1 as MDHEN and CDR2 as SYDVKM. V was shortened by 5 bases and J by 4 bases, with 11 bases between the two germline ends. The CDR3 has 13 residues.

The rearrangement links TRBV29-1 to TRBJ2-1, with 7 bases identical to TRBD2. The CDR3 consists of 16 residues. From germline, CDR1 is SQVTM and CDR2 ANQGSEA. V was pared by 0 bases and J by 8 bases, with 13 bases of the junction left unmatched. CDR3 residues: CSVEDRRREGRDEQFF. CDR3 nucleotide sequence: TGCAGCGTTGAAGACCGTCGGAGGGAGGGCCGTGATGAGCAGTTCTTC.

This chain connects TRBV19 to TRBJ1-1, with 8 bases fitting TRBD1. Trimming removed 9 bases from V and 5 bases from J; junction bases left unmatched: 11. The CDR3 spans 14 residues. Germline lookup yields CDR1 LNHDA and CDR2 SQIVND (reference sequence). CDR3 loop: CASRPGGAKTEAFF. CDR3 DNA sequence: TGTGCCAGCCGTCCAGGGGGCGCGAAGACTGAAGCTTTCTTT.

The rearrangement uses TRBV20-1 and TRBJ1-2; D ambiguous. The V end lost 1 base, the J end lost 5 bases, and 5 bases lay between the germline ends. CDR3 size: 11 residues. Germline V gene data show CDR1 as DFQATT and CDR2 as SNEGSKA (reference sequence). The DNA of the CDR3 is TGCAGTGCTAGAGCCCAATATGGCTACACCTTC. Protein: CSARAQYGYTF.

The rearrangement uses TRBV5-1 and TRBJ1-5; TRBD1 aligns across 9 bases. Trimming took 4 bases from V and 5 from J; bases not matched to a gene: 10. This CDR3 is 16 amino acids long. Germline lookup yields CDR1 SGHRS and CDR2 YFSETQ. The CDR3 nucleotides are TGCGCCAGCAGCCCCGGGGGGGGACAGGGTGATCAGCCCCAGCATTTT. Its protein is CASSPGGGQGDQPQHF.

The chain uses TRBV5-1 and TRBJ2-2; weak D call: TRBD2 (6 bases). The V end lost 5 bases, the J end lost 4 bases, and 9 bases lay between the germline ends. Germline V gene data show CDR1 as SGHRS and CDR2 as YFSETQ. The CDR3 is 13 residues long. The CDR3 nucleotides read TGCGCCAGCAGGGCCGGGAGCACCGGGGAGCTGTTTTTT. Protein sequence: CASRAGSTGELFF.

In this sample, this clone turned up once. The CDR3 here is CASSVGGTNEKLFF. CDR3 DNA: TGTGCCAGCAGCGTAGGAGGAACTAATGAAAAACTGTTTTTT. The rearrangement joins TRBV9 to TRBJ1-4; no firm D call. The CDR3 extends over 14 amino acids. Trimming removed 0 bases from V and 1 base from J, with 4 bases in between. Germline values: CDR1 SGDLS, CDR2 YYNGEE.

In nucleotides, the CDR3 is TGTGCCAGCAGCCTCCTACCTGCCCGAGGGGGCACTGAAGCTTTCTTT. Translation gives CASSLLPARGGTEAFF. V gene TRBV7-9 combines with J gene TRBJ1-1, with D possibly matching TRBD1 (6 bases). The germline CDR1 and CDR2 sequences are SEHNR and FQNEAQ (reference sequence). The V end was cut by 5 bases, the J end by 4 bases, with 20 bases between. The CDR3 is 16 residues long.

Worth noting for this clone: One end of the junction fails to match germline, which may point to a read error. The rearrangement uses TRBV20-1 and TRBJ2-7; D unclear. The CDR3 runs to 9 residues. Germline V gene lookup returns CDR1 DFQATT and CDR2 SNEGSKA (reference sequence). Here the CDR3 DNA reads TGCAGTGCTGCCTACGAACAGTACTTC. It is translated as CSAAYEQYF.

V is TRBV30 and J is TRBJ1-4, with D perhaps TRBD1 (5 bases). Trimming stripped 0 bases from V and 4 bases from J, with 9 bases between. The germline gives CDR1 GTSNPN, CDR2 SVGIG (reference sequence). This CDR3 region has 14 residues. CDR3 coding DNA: TGTGCCTGGAGTGTTGGGGGGAATAATGAAAAACTGTTTTTT. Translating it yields CAWSVGGNNEKLFF.

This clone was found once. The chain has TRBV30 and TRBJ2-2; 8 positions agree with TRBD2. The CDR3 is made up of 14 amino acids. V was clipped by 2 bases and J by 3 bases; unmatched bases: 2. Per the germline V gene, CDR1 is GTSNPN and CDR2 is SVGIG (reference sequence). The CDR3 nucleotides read TGTGCCTGGAGTCGGGGGGGCGACACCGGGGAGCTGTTTTTT. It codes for CAWSRGGDTGELFF. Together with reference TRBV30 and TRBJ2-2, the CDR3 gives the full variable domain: SQTIHQWPATLVQPVGSPLSLECTVEGTSNPNLYWYRQAAGRGLQLLFYSVGIGQISSEVPQNLSASRPQDRQFILSSKKLLLSDSGFYLCAWSRGGDTGELFFGEGSRLTVL.

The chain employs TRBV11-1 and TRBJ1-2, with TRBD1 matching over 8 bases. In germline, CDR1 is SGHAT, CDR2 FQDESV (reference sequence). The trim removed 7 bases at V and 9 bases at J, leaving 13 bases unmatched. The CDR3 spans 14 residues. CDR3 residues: CASTTGGNSVSYTF. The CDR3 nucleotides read TGTGCCAGCACCACAGGGGGTAACTCCGTCAGCTACACCTTC.

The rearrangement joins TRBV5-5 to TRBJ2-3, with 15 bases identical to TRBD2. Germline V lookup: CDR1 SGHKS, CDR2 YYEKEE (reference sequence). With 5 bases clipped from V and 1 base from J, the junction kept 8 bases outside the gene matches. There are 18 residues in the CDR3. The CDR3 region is CASSWARTSGGGTDTQYF. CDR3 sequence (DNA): TGTGCCAGCAGTTGGGCCAGGACTAGCGGGGGGGGCACAGATACGCAGTATTTT. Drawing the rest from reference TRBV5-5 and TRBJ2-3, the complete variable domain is DAGVTQSPTHLIKTRGQQVTLRCSPISGHKSVSWYQQVLGQGPQFIFQYYEKEERGRGNFPDRFSARQFPNYSSELNVNALLLGDSALYLCASSWARTSGGGTDTQYFGPGTRLTVL.

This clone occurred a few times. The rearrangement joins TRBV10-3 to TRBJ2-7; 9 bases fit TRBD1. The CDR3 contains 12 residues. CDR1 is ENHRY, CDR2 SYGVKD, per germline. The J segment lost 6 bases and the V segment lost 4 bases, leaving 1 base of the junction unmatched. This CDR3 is CAISVQGAEQYF. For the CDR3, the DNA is TGTGCCATCAGTGTACAGGGGGCCGAGCAGTACTTC.

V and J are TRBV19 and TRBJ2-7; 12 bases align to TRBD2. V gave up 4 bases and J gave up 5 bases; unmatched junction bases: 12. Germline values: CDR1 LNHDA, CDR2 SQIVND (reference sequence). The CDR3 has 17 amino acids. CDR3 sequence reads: CASSRQNGLAGLDEQYF. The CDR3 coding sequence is TGTGCCAGTAGTAGACAAAACGGACTAGCGGGGCTCGACGAGCAGTACTTC.

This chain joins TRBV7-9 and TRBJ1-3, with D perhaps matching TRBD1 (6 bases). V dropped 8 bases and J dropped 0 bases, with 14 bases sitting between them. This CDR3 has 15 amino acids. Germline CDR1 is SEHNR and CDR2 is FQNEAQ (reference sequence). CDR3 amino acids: CASPPRDISGNTIYF. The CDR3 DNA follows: TGTGCCAGCCCTCCCAGGGACATCTCTGGAAACACCATATATTTT.

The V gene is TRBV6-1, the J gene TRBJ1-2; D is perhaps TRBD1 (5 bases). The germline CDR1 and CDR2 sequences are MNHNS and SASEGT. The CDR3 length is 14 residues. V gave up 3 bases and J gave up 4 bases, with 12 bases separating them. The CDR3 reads CASSEQQAIYGYTF. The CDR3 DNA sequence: TGTGCCAGCAGTGAGCAACAGGCGATCTATGGCTACACCTTC.

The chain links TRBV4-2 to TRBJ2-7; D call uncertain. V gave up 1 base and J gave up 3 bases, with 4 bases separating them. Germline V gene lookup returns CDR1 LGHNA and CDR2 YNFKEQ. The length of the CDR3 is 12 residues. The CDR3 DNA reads TGTGCCAGCAGCCAAGGACACTACGAGCAGTACTTC. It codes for CASSQGHYEQYF.

DNA of the CDR3: TGTGCCAGCAGCAGTCCCGGGACAGGAGACAATGAGCAGTTCTTC. This sequence encodes CASSSPGTGDNEQFF. The gene calls are TRBV11-2 and TRBJ2-1, with 8 nucleotides matching TRBD1. Germline lookup yields CDR1 SGHAT and CDR2 FQNNGV. After removal of 5 bases from V and 5 bases from J, the junction contained 8 bases not matched to a gene. The CDR3 spans 15 residues.

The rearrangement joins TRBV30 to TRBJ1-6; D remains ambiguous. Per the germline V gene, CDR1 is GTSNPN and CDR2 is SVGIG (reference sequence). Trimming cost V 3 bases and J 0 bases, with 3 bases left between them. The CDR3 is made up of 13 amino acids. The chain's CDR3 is CAWSSSYNSPLHF. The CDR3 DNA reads TGTGCCTGGAGCTCCTCCTATAATTCACCCCTCCACTTT.

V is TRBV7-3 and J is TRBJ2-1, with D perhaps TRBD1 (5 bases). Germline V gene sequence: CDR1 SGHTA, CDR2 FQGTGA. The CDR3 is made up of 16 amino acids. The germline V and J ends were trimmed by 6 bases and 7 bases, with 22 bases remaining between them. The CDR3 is CASSPRSDGAQNEQFF. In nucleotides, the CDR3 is TGTGCCAGCAGTCCCCGCTCCGATGGGGCTCAAAATGAGCAGTTCTTC.